The next 18 T cell receptor beta chains were all read from a single sample in a study of blood T cells in healthy people across ages. For the second PCR, which ran for 7 to 11 cycles, a sample-barcoded 5' primer and a J-beta primer mix were used. TCRdb re-called the 5' RACE reads with MiXCR, one entry per CDR3 protein. The table shows about 630,000 distinct CDR3 sequences, with approximately 21% occurring only once. Sequences were obtained from blood. These TCRs come from a man aged 65 to 79 in good health.

The chain has TRBV6-5 and TRBJ1-1, with no clear D. Trimming took 7 bases from V and 6 from J, leaving 18 bases between them. CDR3 length: 14 amino acids. The germline V gene has CDR1 MNHEY and CDR2 SVGAGI. The CDR3 protein is CASTPTVVGAEAFF. The CDR3 DNA reads as TGTGCCAGCACCCCAACAGTGGTCGGCGCTGAAGCTTTCTTT.

This clonotype turned up a few times. This chain connects TRBV20-1 to TRBJ2-3, with 12 bases aligning to TRBD2. CDR1 and CDR2 from the germline V gene are DFQATT and SNEGSKA (reference sequence). CDR3 length: 15 residues. V lost 4 bases to trimming and J lost 7 bases; unmatched junction nucleotides: 9. The CDR3, as DNA: TGCAGTGCTACAGCCGACGGACTAGCGGGATATACGCAGTATTTT. It is translated as CSATADGLAGYTQYF.

The chain is built from TRBV20-1 and TRBJ2-5, with D possibly TRBD2 on 6 matching bases. Deletions cut 3 bases from V and 4 bases from J, with 12 bases between. The CDR3 is 13 amino acids. Germline V gene lookup returns CDR1 DFQATT and CDR2 SNEGSKA (reference sequence). The CDR3, as DNA: TGCAGTGCTAGCGGGAGAGGGAGAGAGACCCAGTACTTC. Translating it yields CSASGRGRETQYF.

This clonotype has ten or more counts. The chain is built from TRBV6-2 or TRBV6-3 and TRBJ1-5; D remains ambiguous. Trimming took off 7 bases at V and 4 bases at J, with 14 bases between the two ends. Germline V gene lookup returns CDR1 MNHEY and CDR2 SVGEGT. This CDR3 has 14 amino acids. The DNA of the CDR3 is TGTGCCAGCAACCCCCTAGAACAAAATCAGCCCCAGCATTTT. Translated: CASNPLEQNQPQHF.

This clonotype has only a few counts. V is TRBV5-5 and J is TRBJ2-5; 10 bases are shared with TRBD2. This CDR3 region has 17 residues. The V and J ends lost 4 bases and 4 bases, in that order; junction bases with no gene match: 13. Germline lookup yields CDR1 SGHKS and CDR2 YYEKEE (reference sequence). The CDR3 sequence: CASSGGGTSVTRETQYF. In DNA form, the CDR3 reads TGTGCCAGCAGCGGAGGCGGGACTAGCGTAACTAGAGAGACCCAGTACTTC.

The CDR3 coding sequence is TGTGCCAGCAGCCAAGATCCGGAGATCTCCGGGGAGCTGTTTTTT. Translation: CASSQDPEISGELFF. This chain connects TRBV3-1 to TRBJ2-2; D remains ambiguous. Germline CDR1 and CDR2: LGHDT and YNNKEL (reference sequence). The CDR3 extends over 15 amino acids. Trimming removed 0 bases at V and 6 bases at J, with 11 bases between.

This chain connects TRBV5-1 to TRBJ2-1, with 10 bases fitting TRBD2. Trimming cost V 4 bases and J 4 bases; bases outside gene matches: 5. CDR3 length: 15 residues. The germline gives CDR1 SGHRS, CDR2 YFSETQ. The CDR3 DNA reads as TGCGCCAGCAGCATCCCTAGCGGGAGTTACAATGAGCAGTTCTTC. Amino acid sequence: CASSIPSGSYNEQFF.

This clonotype was recorded a few times. The chain combines TRBV5-8 with TRBJ1-2; D is ambiguous. This CDR3 spans 14 amino acids. The germline V gene has CDR1 SGHTS and CDR2 YDEGEE. V dropped 0 bases and J dropped 1 base, with 7 bases sitting between them. Here the CDR3 reads CASSLGLYNYGYTF. DNA for the CDR3: TGTGCCAGCAGCTTGGGGCTGTATAACTATGGCTACACCTTC.

A few counts support this clonotype. V is TRBV7-2 and J is TRBJ1-6; no clear D gene. The germline V and J ends were trimmed by 4 bases and 7 bases, with 14 bases remaining between them. The germline CDR1 and CDR2 sequences are SGHTA and FQGNSA. The CDR3 loop spans 15 amino acids. The CDR3 is CASSYSAAHNSPLHF. CDR3 DNA sequence: TGTGCCAGCAGCTATTCCGCGGCCCACAATTCACCCCTCCACTTT.

This clonotype was recorded only once. The genes are TRBV20-1 and TRBJ2-5; D call uncertain. TRBJ2-7 explains the end of the DNA better; the J call may be wrong. Germline V lookup: CDR1 DFQATT, CDR2 SNEGSKA (reference sequence). The CDR3 sequence is 12 residues long. The CDR3 region is CSASGLRSEQYF. DNA of the CDR3: TGCAGTGCTAGTGGCCTCCGTTCCGAGCAGTACTTC.

This clonotype was seen many times. The rearrangement uses TRBV18 and TRBJ2-1, with D perhaps TRBD2 (6 bases). V was trimmed by 5 bases and J by 6 bases, leaving 29 bases between them. The CDR3 is made up of 19 amino acids. From germline, CDR1 is KGHSH and CDR2 LQKENI. The CDR3 reads CASSSRDGNGTRAINEQFF. As DNA, the CDR3 is TGTGCCAGCTCATCCCGGGACGGGAACGGGACTCGAGCCATCAATGAGCAGTTCTTC.

This clonotype came up a few times. This chain uses TRBV3-1 with TRBJ1-1, with unresolved D. Germline lookup yields CDR1 LGHDT and CDR2 YNNKEL (reference sequence). The CDR3 contains 14 residues. V was trimmed by 1 base and J by 1 base, leaving 7 bases between them. DNA of the CDR3: TGTGCCAGCAGCCAAGTTGATGGGAACACTGAAGCTTTCTTT. This gives the protein CASSQVDGNTEAFF.

The chain is built from TRBV3-1 and TRBJ2-5, with D unresolved. The end of the DNA fits TRBJ2-7 better, so the J call may be wrong. Germline CDR1 LGHDT, CDR2 YNNKEL (reference sequence). The CDR3 covers 15 residues. In DNA form, the CDR3 reads TGTGCCAGCAGCCGGAAGCCCGGTTTGCCCTACGAGCAGTACTTC. It specifies CASSRKPGLPYEQYF.

The chain recombines TRBV9 with TRBJ1-6; D possibly corresponds to TRBD1 (6 bases). Germline CDR1 SGDLS, CDR2 YYNGEE. Between the trimmed V and J ends, which lost 2 bases and 9 bases, there was a span of 12 bases. CDR3 length: 14 amino acids. The CDR3: CASSVSQGGSPLHF. The CDR3 nucleotides read TGTGCCAGCAGCGTGTCTCAAGGGGGTTCACCCCTCCACTTT. Together with reference TRBV9 and TRBJ1-6, the CDR3 gives the full variable domain: DSGVTQTPKHLITATGQRVTLRCSPRSGDLSVYWYQQSLDQGLQFLIQYYNGEERAKGNILERFSAQQFPDLHSELNLSSLELGDSALYFCASSVSQGGSPLHFGNGTRLTVT.

This clonotype has more than one count but fewer than ten. The V gene is TRBV12-3 or TRBV12-4, the J gene TRBJ1-1; tentatively, D is TRBD1 (5 bases). The CDR3 consists of 13 residues. V was trimmed by 3 bases and J by 6 bases, leaving 11 bases between them. This CDR3 is CASSFLQGAEAFF. The DNA of the CDR3 is TGTGCCAGCAGTTTTCTGCAGGGAGCTGAAGCTTTCTTT.

The chain couples TRBV27 to TRBJ2-6; 11 bases line up with TRBD1. The V gene's germline CDR1 is MNHEY and CDR2 SMNVEV (reference sequence). The CDR3 is 18 amino acids. V was clipped by 5 bases and J by 1 base; unmatched bases: 7. CDR3 amino acids: CASSLIGQGASGANVLTF. CDR3 nucleotides: TGTGCCAGCAGTCTCATCGGACAGGGGGCATCTGGGGCCAACGTCCTGACTTTC.

This clonotype was recorded a few times. The chain carries TRBV20-1 and TRBJ2-7, with D hard to call. This CDR3 spans 15 amino acids. The V end was cut by 0 bases, the J end by 2 bases, with 14 bases between. From germline, CDR1 is DFQATT and CDR2 SNEGSKA (reference sequence). The CDR3 reads CSARDSTSLTYEQYF. The CDR3 nucleotides are TGCAGTGCTAGAGATTCGACATCACTCACCTACGAGCAGTACTTC.

The V and J genes are TRBV7-2 and TRBJ1-2, with D perhaps matching TRBD1 (5 bases). Germline CDR1 reads SGHTA; CDR2 reads FQGNSA. The V end was cut by 5 bases, the J end by 4 bases, with 11 bases between. The CDR3 is 13 amino acids. CDR3 region: CASSPGPVYGYTF. For the CDR3, the DNA is TGTGCCAGCAGCCCGGGACCCGTCTATGGCTACACCTTC. The full variable domain, rest sourced from reference TRBV7-2 and TRBJ1-2, is GAGVSQSPSNKVTEKGKDVELRCDPISGHTALYWYRQSLGQGLEFLIYFQGNSAPDKSGLPSDRFSAERTGGSVSTLTIQRTQQEDSAVYLCASSPGPVYGYTFGSGTRLTVV.